This record looks at one T cell receptor (beta chain) sequence and its context. Its target antigen remains unknown. Base-call qualities are not available, and no considerably larger clone is one nucleotide away. The sample's treatment or condition label, decoded: 15 to 20 received Ad26.COV2.S at low or high dose, single or two shots; a few received placebo; per-sample allocation not given. Repertoires of vaccine and placebo recipients were sequenced from samples collected on day 63 after the first injection. Cohort 1b enrolled 20 to 30 adults aged 18-55 years at a single site in Boston, USA, between 29 July and 7 August 2020. Ad26.COV2.S consisted of a replication-incompetent adenovirus type 26 vector by which a prefusion-stabilized SARS-CoV-2 spike protein from the original Wuhan strain was expressed. This entry comes from a study of Ad26.COV2.S vaccination and SARS-CoV-2 variants (dated by TCRdb to about 2021). Broadly, across the study: Vaccine-arm donors came from COV1001, a multicentre, randomized, double-blind, placebo-controlled phase I-IIa trial of Ad26.COV2.S in healthy adults. Dosing of Ad26.COV2.S was intramuscular, at either 5x10^10 or 1x10^11 viral particles, delivered as one shot or as two shots spaced 56 days apart. The TCR-sequenced set comprised around 32 samples: around 20 Ad26.COV2.S vaccine recipients, 5 placebo recipients and 8 SARS-CoV-2 convalescent individuals. Participants in the trial were split at random into five groups of five each, receiving low-dose or high-dose Ad26.COV2.S once or twice, or else placebo on both occasions. Throughout the experiments and outcome assessment, investigators stayed blinded to trial group allocation. The specificity and breadth of SARS-CoV-2-reactive T cell receptors after Ad26.COV2.S vaccination were assessed by TCRbeta repertoire sequencing.

Spanning cysteine to phenylalanine, the CDR3 consists of 11 amino acids. Only CDR3 DNA is held: 33 bases, read in frame from base 1. Trimming takes 6 bases from V and 3 bases from J, and the germline ends sit 3 bases apart. The germline V gene sets CDR1 to SNHLY and CDR2 to FYNNEI. What the work shows at the level of the full study, not this receptor alone: Vaccine and placebo recipients had comparable non-spike TCR breadth, which fits with the vaccine containing only spike. Ad26.COV2.S recipients had higher spike-specific TCR breadth than placebo recipients (P = 0.0014). It was noted by the authors that total T cell responses may have been underestimated by the TCR breadth and depth analyses. The study was not powered to compare responses between vaccine doses or regimens. After vaccination, substantial breadth of spike-specific CD8+ and CD4+ T cell responses was reported.

TCRbeta CDR3 regions were sequenced with the immunoSEQ Assay. After extraction, genomic DNA underwent amplification by bias-controlled multiplex PCR, followed by high-throughput sequencing. The original pipeline was this. To quantify the absolute abundance of every unique TCRbeta CDR3 region, sequences were collapsed and filtered. T cell fraction was estimated by normalizing TCRbeta template counts to usable DNA, which was measured by amplifying reference genes present in all nucleated cells. Repertoire TCRs were annotated as SARS-CoV-2-specific by exact matching of V gene, CDR3 amino acid sequence and J gene to a known reactive TCR set. MIRA supplied the reference SARS-CoV-2 TCR set, which was filtered for enrichment in COVID-19-positive ImmuneCODE repertoires so that public or cross-reactive TCRs were removed. Using the MIRA antigens, annotated TCRs were further analysed by specific ORF or by position within an ORF. Depth was the summed frequency of annotated unique rearrangements, while breadth was defined as annotated unique rearrangements over total unique productive rearrangements. Two-sided Wilcoxon rank-sum tests were used to compare TCR breadth between groups. Drawn from immuneACCESS, this table holds only the in-frame rearrangements with V and J called that TCRdb kept. Clones are partly lost; checked studies trace under half to an unresolved V gene and leave the rest unexplained. V and J calls plus clone size are reproduced from that table; the DNA served to infer D and trimming. Counted in this sample were more than 300,000 clones; roughly 80% of them appeared once. The leading ten clones occupy 2% to 2.5% of the sample.

The rearranged segments are TRBV2 and TRBJ2-1; no D segment can be confidently identified. Material: peripheral blood, obtained in a trial of Ad26.COV2.S vaccine versus placebo. The receptor was isolated from a person aged 18-60 years who received the Ad26.COV2.S COVID-19 vaccine or a placebo. The CDR3 amino acid sequence is: CASRDYNEQFF. The nucleotide sequence reads as follows: TGTGCCAGCAGGGACTACAATGAGCAGTTCTTC.